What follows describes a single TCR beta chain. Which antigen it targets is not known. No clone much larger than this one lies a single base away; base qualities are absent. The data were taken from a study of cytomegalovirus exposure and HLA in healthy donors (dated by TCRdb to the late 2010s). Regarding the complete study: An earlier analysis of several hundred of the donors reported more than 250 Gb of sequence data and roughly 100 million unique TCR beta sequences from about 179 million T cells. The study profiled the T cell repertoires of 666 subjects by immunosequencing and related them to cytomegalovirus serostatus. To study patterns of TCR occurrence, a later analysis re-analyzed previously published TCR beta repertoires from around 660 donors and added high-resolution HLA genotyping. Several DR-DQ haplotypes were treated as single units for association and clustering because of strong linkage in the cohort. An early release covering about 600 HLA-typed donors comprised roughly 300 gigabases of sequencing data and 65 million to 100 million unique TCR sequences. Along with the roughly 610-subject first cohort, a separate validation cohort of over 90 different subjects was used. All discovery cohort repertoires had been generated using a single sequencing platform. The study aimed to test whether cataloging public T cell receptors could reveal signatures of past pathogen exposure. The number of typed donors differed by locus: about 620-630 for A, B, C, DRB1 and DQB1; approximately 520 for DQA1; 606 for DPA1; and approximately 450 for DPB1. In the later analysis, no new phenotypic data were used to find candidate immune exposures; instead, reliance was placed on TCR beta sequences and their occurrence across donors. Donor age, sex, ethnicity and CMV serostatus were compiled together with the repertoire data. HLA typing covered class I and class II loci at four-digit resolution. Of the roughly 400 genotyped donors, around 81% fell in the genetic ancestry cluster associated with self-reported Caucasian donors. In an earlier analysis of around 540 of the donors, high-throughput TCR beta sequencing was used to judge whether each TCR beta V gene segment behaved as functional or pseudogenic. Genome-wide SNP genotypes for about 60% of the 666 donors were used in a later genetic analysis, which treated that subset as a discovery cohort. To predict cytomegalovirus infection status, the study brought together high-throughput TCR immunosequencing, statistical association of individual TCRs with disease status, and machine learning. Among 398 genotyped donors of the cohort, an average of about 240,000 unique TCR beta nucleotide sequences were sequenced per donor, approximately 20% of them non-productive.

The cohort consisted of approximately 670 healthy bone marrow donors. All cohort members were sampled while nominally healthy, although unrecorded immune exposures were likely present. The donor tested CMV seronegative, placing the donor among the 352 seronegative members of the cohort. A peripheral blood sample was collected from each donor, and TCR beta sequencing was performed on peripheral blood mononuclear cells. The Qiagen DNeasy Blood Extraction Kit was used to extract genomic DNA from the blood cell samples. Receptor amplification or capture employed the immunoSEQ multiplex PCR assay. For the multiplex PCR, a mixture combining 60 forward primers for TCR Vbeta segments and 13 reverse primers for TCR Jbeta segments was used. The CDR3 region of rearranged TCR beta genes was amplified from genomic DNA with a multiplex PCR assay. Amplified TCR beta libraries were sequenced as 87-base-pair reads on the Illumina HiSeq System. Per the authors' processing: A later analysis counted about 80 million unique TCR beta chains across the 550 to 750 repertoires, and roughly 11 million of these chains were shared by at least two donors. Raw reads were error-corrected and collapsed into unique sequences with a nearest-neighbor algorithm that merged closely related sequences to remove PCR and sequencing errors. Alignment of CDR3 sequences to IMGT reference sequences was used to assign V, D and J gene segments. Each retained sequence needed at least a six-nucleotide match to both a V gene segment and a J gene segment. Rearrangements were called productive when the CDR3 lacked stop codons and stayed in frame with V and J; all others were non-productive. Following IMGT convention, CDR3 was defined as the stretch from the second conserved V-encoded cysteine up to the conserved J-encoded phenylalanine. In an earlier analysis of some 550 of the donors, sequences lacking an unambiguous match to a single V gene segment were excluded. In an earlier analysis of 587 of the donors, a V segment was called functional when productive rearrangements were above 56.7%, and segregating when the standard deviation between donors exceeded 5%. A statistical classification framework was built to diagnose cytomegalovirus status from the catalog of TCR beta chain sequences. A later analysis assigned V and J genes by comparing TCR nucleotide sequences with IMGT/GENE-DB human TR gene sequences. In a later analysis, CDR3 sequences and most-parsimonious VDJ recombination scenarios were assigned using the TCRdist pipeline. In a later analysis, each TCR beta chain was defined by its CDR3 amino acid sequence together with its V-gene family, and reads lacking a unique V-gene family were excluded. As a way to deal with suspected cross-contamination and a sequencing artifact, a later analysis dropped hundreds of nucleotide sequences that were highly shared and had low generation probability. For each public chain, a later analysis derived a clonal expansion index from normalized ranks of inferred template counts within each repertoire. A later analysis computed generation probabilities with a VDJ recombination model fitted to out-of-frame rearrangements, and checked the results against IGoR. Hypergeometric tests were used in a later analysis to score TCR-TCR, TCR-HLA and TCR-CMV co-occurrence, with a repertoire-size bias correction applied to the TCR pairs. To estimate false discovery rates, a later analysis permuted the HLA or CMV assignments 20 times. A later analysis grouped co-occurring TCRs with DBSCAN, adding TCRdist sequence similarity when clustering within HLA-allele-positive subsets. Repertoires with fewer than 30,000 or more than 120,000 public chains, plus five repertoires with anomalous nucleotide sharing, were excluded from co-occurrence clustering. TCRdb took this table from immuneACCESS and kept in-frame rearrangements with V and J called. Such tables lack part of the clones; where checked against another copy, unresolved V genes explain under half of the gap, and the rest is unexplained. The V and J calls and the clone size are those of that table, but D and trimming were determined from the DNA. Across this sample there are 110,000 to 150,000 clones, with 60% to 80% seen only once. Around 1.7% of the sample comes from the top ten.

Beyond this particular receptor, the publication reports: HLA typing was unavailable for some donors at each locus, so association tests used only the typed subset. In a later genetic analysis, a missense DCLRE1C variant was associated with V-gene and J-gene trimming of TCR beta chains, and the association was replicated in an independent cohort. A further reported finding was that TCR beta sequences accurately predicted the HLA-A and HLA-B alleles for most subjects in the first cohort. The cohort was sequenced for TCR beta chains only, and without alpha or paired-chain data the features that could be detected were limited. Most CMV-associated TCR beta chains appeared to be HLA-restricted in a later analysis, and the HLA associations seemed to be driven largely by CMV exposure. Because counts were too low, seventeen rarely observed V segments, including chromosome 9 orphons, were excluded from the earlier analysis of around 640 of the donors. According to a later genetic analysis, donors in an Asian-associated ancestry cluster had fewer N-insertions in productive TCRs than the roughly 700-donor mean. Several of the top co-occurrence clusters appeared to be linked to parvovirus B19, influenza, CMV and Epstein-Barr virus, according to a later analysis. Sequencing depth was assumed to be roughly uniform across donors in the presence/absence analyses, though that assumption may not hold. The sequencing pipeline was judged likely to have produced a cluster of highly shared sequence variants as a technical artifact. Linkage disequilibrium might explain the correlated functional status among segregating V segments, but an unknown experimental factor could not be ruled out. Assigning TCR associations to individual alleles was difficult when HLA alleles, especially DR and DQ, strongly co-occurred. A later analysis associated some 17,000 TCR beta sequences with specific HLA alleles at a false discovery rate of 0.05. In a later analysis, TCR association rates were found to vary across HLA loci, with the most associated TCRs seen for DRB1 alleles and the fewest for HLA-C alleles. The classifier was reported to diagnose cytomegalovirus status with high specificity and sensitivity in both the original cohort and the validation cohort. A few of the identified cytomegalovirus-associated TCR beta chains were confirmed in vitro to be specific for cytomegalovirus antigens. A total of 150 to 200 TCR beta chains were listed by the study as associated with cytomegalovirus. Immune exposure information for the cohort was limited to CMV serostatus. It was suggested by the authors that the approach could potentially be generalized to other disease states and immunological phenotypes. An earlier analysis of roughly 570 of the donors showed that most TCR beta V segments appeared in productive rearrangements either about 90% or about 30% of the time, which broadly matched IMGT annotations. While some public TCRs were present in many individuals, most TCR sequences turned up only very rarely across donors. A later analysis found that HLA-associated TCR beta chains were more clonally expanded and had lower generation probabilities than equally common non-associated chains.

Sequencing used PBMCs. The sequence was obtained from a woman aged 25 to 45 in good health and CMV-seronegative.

The nucleotides are TGCGCCAGCAGCTTGGGTCCCGGGACAACCAACACCGGGGAGCTGTTTTTT. The resulting protein is CASSLGPGTTNTGELFF. The chain was built from TRBV5-1 and TRBJ2-2; a tentative D match to TRBD1 spans 6 bases. The germline V gene yields SGHRS for CDR1 and YFSETQ for CDR2. The V and J ends are trimmed by 0 bases and 2 bases, leaving 14 bases between them. The CDR3 holds 17 amino acids from the cysteine to the phenylalanine. Just CDR3 DNA is preserved here, 51 bases in frame from base 1.